Detailed here is one TCR beta chain. Unique molecular identifiers were incorporated when the TCRbeta library was constructed. TCRdb re-called the PCR reads with MiXCR, one entry per CDR3 protein. The sample yields under 450,000 distinct CDR3 sequences, about 14% seen once. This sample was taken from a study of T-cell reconstitution after alpha-beta-depleted transplantation in children. The CDR3 totals 16 residues. Trimming at V came to 5 bases and at J to 8 bases, leaving 12 bases not matched to a gene. Germline V gives CDR1 MDHEN, CDR2 SYDVKM. This rearrangement joins TRBV28 to TRBJ1-4; TRBD1 matches 9 bases. This specimen consisted of PBMCs, obtained from the stem cell graft. This TCR derives from a human donor who donated a stem cell graft to a child with Fanconi anemia. The DNA for the CDR3 is TGTGCCAGCAGTGGTTCGGACAGGGGTTGGAGCGAAAAACTGTTTTTT. Protein sequence: CASSGSDRGWSEKLFF.